This T cell receptor (beta chain) was sequenced in a study of blood T cell repertoires in COVID-19. Using immunoSEQ multiplex PCR, the repertoire was profiled, and TCRdb retains in-frame clones only, with some absent. The sample includes approximately 52,000 clones, 91% of them seen just once. With regard to this clone: The junction departs from germline at one end; a sequencing error may be responsible.

Germline-derived CDR1 and CDR2 are WNHNN and SYGVQD (reference sequence). The CDR3 runs 17 residues. The receptor was isolated from a middle-aged man with acute or convalescent COVID-19. V is TRBV10-1 and J is TRBJ2-1, with D tentatively TRBD1 (5 bases). Sequenced input: peripheral blood. CDR3 in amino acids: CASSEYVEAGSSNEQFF. CDR3 DNA sequence: TGCGCCAGCAGTGAATATGTCGAGGCAGGGTCCTCCAATGAGCAGTTCTTC.